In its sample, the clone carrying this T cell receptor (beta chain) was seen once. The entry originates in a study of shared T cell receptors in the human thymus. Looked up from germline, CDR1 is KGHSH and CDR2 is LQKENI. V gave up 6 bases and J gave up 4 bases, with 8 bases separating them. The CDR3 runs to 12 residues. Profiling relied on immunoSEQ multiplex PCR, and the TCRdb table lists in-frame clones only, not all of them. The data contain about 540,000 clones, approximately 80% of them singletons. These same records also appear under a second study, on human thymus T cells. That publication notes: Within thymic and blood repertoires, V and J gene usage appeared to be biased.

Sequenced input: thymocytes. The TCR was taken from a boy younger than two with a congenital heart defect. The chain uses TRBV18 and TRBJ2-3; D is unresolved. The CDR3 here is CASSPSADTQYF. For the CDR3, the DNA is TGTGCCAGCTCCCCTTCTGCAGATACGCAGTATTTT.